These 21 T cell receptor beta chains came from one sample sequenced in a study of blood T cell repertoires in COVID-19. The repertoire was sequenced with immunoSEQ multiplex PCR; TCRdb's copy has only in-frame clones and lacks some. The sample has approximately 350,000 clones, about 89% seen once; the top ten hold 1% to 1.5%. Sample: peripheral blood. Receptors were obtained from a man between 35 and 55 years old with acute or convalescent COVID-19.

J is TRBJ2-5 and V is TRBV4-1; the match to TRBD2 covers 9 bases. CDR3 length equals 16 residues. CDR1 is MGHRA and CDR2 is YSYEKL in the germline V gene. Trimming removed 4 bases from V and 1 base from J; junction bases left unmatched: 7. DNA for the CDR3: TGCGCCAGCAGCCGGCGACTAGCGGAGGCCCAAGAGACCCAGTACTTC. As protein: CASSRRLAEAQETQYF.

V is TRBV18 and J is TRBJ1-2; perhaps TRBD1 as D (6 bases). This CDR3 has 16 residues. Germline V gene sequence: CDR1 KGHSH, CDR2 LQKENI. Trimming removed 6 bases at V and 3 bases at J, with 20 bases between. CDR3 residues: CASSPGTQGRDYGYTF. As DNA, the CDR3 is TGTGCCAGCTCCCCCGGGACACAAGGGCGTGACTATGGCTACACCTTC.

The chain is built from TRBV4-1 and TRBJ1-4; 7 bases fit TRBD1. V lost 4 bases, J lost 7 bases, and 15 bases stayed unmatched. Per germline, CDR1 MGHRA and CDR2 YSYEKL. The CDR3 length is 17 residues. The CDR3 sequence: CASSLNGVETGFEKLFF. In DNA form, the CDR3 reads TGCGCCAGCAGCCTAAACGGCGTGGAGACAGGGTTTGAAAAACTGTTTTTT.

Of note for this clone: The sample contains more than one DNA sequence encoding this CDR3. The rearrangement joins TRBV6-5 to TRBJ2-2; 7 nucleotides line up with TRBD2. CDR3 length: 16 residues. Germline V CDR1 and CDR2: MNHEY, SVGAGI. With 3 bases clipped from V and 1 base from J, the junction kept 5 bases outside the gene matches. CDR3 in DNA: TGTGCCAGCAGTTATGGGCTAGCGGTGAACACCGGGGAGCTGTTTTTT. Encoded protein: CASSYGLAVNTGELFF.

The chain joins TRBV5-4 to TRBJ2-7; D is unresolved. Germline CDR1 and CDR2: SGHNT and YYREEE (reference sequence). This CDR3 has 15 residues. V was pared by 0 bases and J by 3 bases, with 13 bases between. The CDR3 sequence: CASSLGGAPVYEQYF. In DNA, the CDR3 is TGTGCCAGCAGCTTGGGCGGCGCCCCGGTCTACGAGCAGTACTTC.

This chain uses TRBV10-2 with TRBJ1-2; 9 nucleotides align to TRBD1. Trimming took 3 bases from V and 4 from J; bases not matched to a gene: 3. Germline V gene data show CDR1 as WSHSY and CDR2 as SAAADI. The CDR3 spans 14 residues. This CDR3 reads CASSETGGGYGYTF. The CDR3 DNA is TGCGCCAGCAGTGAAACAGGGGGCGGCTATGGCTACACCTTC.

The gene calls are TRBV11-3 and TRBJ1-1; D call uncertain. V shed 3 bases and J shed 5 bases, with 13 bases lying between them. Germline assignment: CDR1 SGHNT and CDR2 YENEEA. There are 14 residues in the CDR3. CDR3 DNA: TGTGCCAGCAGCTTTCCGGATGGCGGGACTGAAGCTTTCTTT. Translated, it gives CASSFPDGGTEAFF.

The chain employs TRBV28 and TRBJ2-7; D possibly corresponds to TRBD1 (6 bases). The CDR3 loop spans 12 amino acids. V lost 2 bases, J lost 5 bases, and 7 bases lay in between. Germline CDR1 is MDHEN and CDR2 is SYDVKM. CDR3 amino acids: CASSLNRDEQYF. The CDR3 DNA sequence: TGTGCCAGCAGTTTAAACAGGGACGAGCAGTACTTC.

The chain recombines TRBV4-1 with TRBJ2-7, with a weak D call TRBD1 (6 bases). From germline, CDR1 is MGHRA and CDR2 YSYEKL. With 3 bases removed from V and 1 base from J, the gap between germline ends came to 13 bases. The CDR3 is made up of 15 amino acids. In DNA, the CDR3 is TGCGCCAGCAGCCATCAGCAGACAGGATCCTACGAGCAGTACTTC. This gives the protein CASSHQQTGSYEQYF.

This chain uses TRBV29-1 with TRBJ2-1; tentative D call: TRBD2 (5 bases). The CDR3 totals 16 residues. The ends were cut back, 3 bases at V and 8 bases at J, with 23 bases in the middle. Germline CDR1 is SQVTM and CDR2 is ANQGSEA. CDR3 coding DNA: TGCAGCGTTGAGATCCCCAGCGGACCCTCTTTGGATGAGCAGTTCTTC. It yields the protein CSVEIPSGPSLDEQFF.

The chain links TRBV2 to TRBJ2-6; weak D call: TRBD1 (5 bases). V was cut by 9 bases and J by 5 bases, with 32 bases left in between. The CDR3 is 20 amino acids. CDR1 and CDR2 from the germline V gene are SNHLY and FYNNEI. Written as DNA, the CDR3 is TGTGCCAGTAAAGGTAAAGTAGGCGACAGTGGCTCTTATTGGGCCAACGTCCTGACTTTC. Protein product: CASKGKVGDSGSYWANVLTF.

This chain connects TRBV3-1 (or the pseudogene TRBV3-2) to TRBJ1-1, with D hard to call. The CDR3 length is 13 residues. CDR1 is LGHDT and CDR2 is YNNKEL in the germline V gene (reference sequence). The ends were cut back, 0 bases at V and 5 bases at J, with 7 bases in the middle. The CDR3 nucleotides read TGTGCCAGCAGCCAAGATTGGAGGACTGAAGCTTTCTTT. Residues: CASSQDWRTEAFF.

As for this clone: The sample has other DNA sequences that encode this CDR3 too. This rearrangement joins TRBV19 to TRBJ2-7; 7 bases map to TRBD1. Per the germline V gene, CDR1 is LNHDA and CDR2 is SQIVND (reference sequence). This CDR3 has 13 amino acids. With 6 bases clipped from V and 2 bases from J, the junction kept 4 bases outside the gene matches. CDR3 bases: TGTGCCAGTAGCGGAACAGGGGCCTACGAGCAGTACTTC. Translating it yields CASSGTGAYEQYF. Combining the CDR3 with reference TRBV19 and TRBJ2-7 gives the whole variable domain DGGITQSPKYLFRKEGQNVTLSCEQNLNHDAMYWYRQDPGQGLRLIYYSQIVNDFQKGDIAEGYSVSREKKESFPLTVTSAQKNPTAFYLCASSGTGAYEQYFGPGTRLTVT.

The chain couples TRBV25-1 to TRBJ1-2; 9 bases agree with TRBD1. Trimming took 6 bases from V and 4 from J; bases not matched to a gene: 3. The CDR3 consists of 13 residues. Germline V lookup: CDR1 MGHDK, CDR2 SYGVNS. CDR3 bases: TGTGCCAGCAGGCGGACAGGGGTCTATGGCTACACCTTC. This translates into CASRRTGVYGYTF.

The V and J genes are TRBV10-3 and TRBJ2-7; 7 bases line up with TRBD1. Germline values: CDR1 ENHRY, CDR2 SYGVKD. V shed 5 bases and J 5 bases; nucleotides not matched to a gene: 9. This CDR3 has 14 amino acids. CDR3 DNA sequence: TGTGCCATCAGTAACCGGGACAGTAGGAACGAGCAGTACTTC. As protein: CAISNRDSRNEQYF.

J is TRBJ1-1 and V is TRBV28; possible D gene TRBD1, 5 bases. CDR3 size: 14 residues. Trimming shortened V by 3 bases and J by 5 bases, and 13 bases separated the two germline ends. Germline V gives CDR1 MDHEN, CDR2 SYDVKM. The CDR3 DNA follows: TGTGCCAGCAGTTTGGGGGGGATGAGGACTGAAGCTTTCTTT. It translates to CASSLGGMRTEAFF.

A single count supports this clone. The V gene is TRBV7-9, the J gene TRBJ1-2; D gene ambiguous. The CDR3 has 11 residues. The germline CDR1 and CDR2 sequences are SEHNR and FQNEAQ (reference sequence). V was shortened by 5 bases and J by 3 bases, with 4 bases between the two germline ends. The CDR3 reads CASSRDYGYTF. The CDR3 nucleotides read TGTGCCAGCAGCCGTGACTATGGCTACACCTTC.

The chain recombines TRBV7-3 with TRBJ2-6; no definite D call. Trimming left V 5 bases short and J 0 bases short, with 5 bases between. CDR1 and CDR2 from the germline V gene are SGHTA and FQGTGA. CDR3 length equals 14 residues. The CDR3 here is CASSASSGANVLTF. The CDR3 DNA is TGTGCCAGCAGCGCGAGCTCTGGGGCCAACGTCCTGACTTTC.

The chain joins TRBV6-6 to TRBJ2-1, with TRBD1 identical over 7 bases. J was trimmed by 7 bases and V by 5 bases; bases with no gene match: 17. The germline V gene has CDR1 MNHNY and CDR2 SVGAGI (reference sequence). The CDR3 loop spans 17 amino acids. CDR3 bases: TGTGCCAGCAGTCATCTGTCAGCTACAGGGGCGGCAAATGAGCAGTTCTTC. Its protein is CASSHLSATGAANEQFF.

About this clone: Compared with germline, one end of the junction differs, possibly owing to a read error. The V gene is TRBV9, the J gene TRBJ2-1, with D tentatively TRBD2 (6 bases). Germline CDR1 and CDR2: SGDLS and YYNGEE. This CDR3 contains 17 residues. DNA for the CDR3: TGTGCCAGCAGCCACCCCCAGAGGGGACTGATATACAATGGGCAGTTCTTC. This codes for CASSHPQRGLIYNGQFF.

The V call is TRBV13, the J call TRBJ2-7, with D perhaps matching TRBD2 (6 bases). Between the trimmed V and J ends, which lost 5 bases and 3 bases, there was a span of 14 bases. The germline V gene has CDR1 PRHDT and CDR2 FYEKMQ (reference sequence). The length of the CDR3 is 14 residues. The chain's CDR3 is CASSLQGLSYEQYF. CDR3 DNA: TGTGCCAGCAGCCTGCAGGGACTCAGCTACGAGCAGTACTTC.